The 12 T cell receptor beta chains given below trace back to one sample, sequenced in a study of response to subunit inactivated influenza vaccine. TCRdb recomputed calls from the RT-PCR reads with MiXCR, one row per CDR3 protein. The data contain about 580,000 distinct CDR3 sequences, 14% of them singletons. The sample in question was PBMCs from blood, obtained 11 to 12 days after vaccination. These receptors came from a man aged 50 to 59 who received an inactivated influenza vaccine.

This clonotype was found many times. The CDR3 DNA reads as TGTGCCAGCAGTTTAGGACAGAATGAAAAACTGTTTTTT. The encoded protein is CASSLGQNEKLFF. V usage is TRBV12-3 or TRBV12-4 and J usage is TRBJ1-4; maybe TRBD1 (5 bases). This CDR3 region has 13 residues. V lost 1 base and J lost 5, with 5 bases in between.

The chain is built from TRBV10-3 and TRBJ1-1; D ambiguous. Germline CDR1 reads ENHRY; CDR2 reads SYGVKD. The CDR3 is 12 amino acids. Trimming took 4 bases from V and 0 from J, leaving 3 bases between them. CDR3 in amino acids: CAISGVNTEAFF. The DNA for the CDR3 is TGTGCCATCAGTGGTGTGAACACTGAAGCTTTCTTT.

A few counts support this clonotype. This chain connects TRBV7-2 to TRBJ1-1, with TRBD1 identical over 9 bases. Germline V gene lookup returns CDR1 SGHTA and CDR2 FQGNSA. Germline trimming cut 2 bases from V and 6 bases from J; bases unmatched to any gene: 7. This CDR3 has 15 amino acids. CDR3 protein: CASSLNWGQGSEAFF. The CDR3 bases are TGTGCCAGCAGCTTAAATTGGGGACAGGGTTCTGAAGCTTTCTTT.

This clonotype was seen more than once but under ten times. The rearrangement uses TRBV28 and TRBJ2-3; D may be TRBD2 (6 bases). The CDR3 is 16 residues long. Germline CDR1 is MDHEN and CDR2 is SYDVKM. Trimming left V 6 bases short and J 5 bases short, with 21 bases between. The CDR3 here is CASSSLRDSEQDTQYF. CDR3 bases: TGTGCCAGCAGCTCCCTCCGGGACTCAGAACAAGATACGCAGTATTTT.

The sample holds many counts of this clonotype. The chain is built from TRBV12-3 or TRBV12-4 and TRBJ2-5; TRBD2 agrees at 11 bases. This CDR3 is 15 amino acids long. The V segment lost 5 bases and the J segment 5 bases; nucleotides outside the gene matches: 7. The CDR3 bases are TGTGCCAGCAGTCCGACCACTAGCGGGGGCGAGACCCAGTACTTC. It translates to CASSPTTSGGETQYF.

J is TRBJ1-1 and V is TRBV16; D may be TRBD1 (6 bases). The CDR3 loop spans 15 amino acids. With 4 bases removed from V and 11 bases from J, the gap between germline ends came to 23 bases. Germline lookup yields CDR1 KGHSY and CDR2 FQNENV. The CDR3 nucleotides read TGTGCCAGCAGCCCCATCAGGGGCCAGACAACGGCTGCTTTCTTT. Its translation is CASSPIRGQTTAAFF.

The rearrangement links TRBV23-1 to TRBJ2-4; D unresolved. TRBV23-1 is labeled an ORF, and its function is uncertain. Trimming pared 0 bases from V and 9 bases from J, leaving 9 bases between. There are 13 residues in the CDR3. The CDR3 sequence: CASSQSVTRIQYF. The DNA for the CDR3 is TGCGCCAGCAGTCAATCGGTCACCCGCATTCAGTACTTC.

This clonotype was seen a handful of times. The V and J genes are TRBV12-3 or TRBV12-4 and TRBJ1-5, with 10 bases lining up with TRBD1. The V segment lost 2 bases and the J segment 3 bases; nucleotides outside the gene matches: 4. CDR3 size: 16 residues. The CDR3 bases are TGTGCCAGCAGTTTATGGGACAGGGGTATCAATCAGCCCCAGCATTTT. This gives the protein CASSLWDRGINQPQHF.

About this clonotype: Germline and junction disagree at one end, which may indicate a read error. The V call is TRBV20-1, the J call TRBJ1-1; D ambiguous. Germline CDR1 DFQATT, CDR2 SNEGSKA (reference sequence). CDR3 length equals 12 residues. CDR3 residues: CRAKRSHTEAFF. The DNA of the CDR3 is TGCAGAGCTAAGAGAAGCCACACTGAAGCTTTCTTT.

In its sample, this clonotype was seen many times. CDR3: CASSLSIGGGQDSPLHF. DNA of the CDR3: TGTGCCAGCAGCCTCTCCATTGGGGGCGGTCAAGATTCACCCCTCCACTTT. The chain recombines TRBV9 with TRBJ1-6, with D tentatively TRBD1 (6 bases). Germline V gene data show CDR1 as SGDLS and CDR2 as YYNGEE. The CDR3 runs 17 residues. Trimming pared 4 bases from V and 8 bases from J, leaving 22 bases between.

V and J are TRBV10-2 and TRBJ2-2, with D perhaps matching TRBD1 or TRBD2 (6 bases each). In germline, CDR1 is WSHSY, CDR2 SAAADI. The CDR3 spans 14 residues. Trimming cost V 10 bases and J 2 bases, with 14 bases left between them. CDR3 loop: CATPGGPNTGELFF. The CDR3 bases are TGCGCCACCCCTGGGGGGCCCAACACCGGGGAGCTGTTTTTT.

Regarding this clonotype: Germline is not matched at one junction end, which may reflect a read error. The chain has TRBV20-1 and TRBJ2-1; 11 bases map to TRBD2. The CDR3 contains 18 residues. Germline V gene data show CDR1 as DFQATT and CDR2 as SNEGSKA (reference sequence). CDR3 in DNA: TGCTGTGCTAGGGTGGGACTAGCGGCGGTAAGCCGACACAATGAGCAGTTCTTC. Protein: CCARVGLAAVSRHNEQFF.